Listed here are 19 T cell receptor beta chains from one sample, sequenced in a study of blood T cell repertoires in COVID-19. Sequencing used immunoSEQ multiplex PCR; TCRdb keeps in-frame clones, though not all of them. The data show about 210,000 clones, 81% seen once. The sample was PBMCs or T cells enriched from blood (not recorded which). These receptors came from a woman in her fifties or sixties with acute COVID-19.

The rearrangement joins TRBV4-2 to TRBJ2-7; TRBD2 aligns across 13 bases. Germline CDR1 reads LGHNA; CDR2 reads YNFKEQ. This CDR3 is built from 18 residues. With 0 bases clipped from V and 3 bases from J, the junction kept 8 bases outside the gene matches. The CDR3 DNA is TGTGCCAGCAGCCAAGATGGACTAGGACTAGCGGGAGTCTACGAGCAGTACTTC. This gives the protein CASSQDGLGLAGVYEQYF.

The chain combines TRBV11-2 with TRBJ1-6; no clear D. The length of the CDR3 is 16 residues. CDR1 and CDR2 from the germline V gene are SGHAT and FQNNGV. V was shortened by 5 bases and J by 2 bases, with 13 bases between the two germline ends. The CDR3 region has the DNA TGTGCCAGCAGCCCCGGGAGGGTCGCCTATAATTCACCCCTCCACTTT. Translating gives CASSPGRVAYNSPLHF.

The J gene is TRBJ1-1, the V gene TRBV29-1; 7 bases fit TRBD1. Germline CDR1 and CDR2: SQVTM and ANQGSEA. This CDR3 is built from 14 residues. The ends lost 5 bases at V and 4 bases at J; junction bases unmatched: 10. The CDR3 region has the DNA TGCAGCGTTTCCGAGACAGGGCGGGGCACTGAAGCTTTCTTT. It translates to CSVSETGRGTEAFF.

The chain couples TRBV5-8 to TRBJ2-7; weak D call: TRBD1 (6 bases). This CDR3 contains 16 residues. Trimming removed 0 bases at V and 1 base at J, with 14 bases between. Per the germline V gene, CDR1 is SGHTS and CDR2 is YDEGEE. This CDR3 is CASSLGTDPISYEQYF. CDR3 sequence (DNA): TGTGCCAGCAGCTTGGGGACAGACCCCATATCCTACGAGCAGTACTTC.

With regard to this clone: The junction and the germline gene differ at one end; a read error may be behind it. The V call is TRBV7-8, the J call TRBJ1-5, with 7 bases that match TRBD1. The germline gives CDR1 SGHVS, CDR2 FQNEAQ. The CDR3 is made up of 16 amino acids. The CDR3 bases are TGTGCCAGCAGGTTAGGAGGGGGCCGATTGAATCAGCCCCAGCATTTT. The encoded protein is CASRLGGGRLNQPQHF.

In this sample, this clone turned up a few times. The chain uses TRBV4-2 and TRBJ2-1; 8 bases align to TRBD2. The CDR3 totals 15 residues. V shed 0 bases and J 9 bases; nucleotides not matched to a gene: 7. Looked up from germline, CDR1 is LGHNA and CDR2 is YNFKEQ. The CDR3 DNA sequence: TGTGCCAGCAGCCAAGAACACGGGAGGGGAGGTGAGCAGTTCTTC. Translation gives CASSQEHGRGGEQFF.

The genes are TRBV5-1 and TRBJ1-2, with D unresolved. Per the germline V gene, CDR1 is SGHRS and CDR2 is YFSETQ. The CDR3 sequence is 15 residues long. Trimming cost V 1 base and J 5 bases, with 15 bases left between them. CDR3 nucleotide sequence: TGCGCCAGCAGCTTGACAAGTAGCGCGGAGTATGGCTACACCTTC. This translates into CASSLTSSAEYGYTF.

The chain is built from TRBV24-1 and TRBJ1-5; the D gene is possibly TRBD1 (6 bases). The ends were cut back, 2 bases at V and 3 bases at J, with 7 bases in the middle. This CDR3 is 14 amino acids long. Looked up from germline, CDR1 is KGHDR and CDR2 is SFDVKD. In nucleotides, the CDR3 is TGTGCCACCAGTGATTGGACAGCCAATCAGCCCCAGCATTTT. Its translation is CATSDWTANQPQHF.

The rearrangement joins TRBV7-2 to TRBJ2-2; D perhaps matches TRBD1 (5 bases). This CDR3 contains 16 residues. The germline V gene has CDR1 SGHTA and CDR2 FQGNSA. V lost 4 bases and J lost 2, with 14 bases in between. In DNA, the CDR3 is TGTGCCAGCAGCTCCGGACAACCAAGCAACACCGGGGAGCTGTTTTTT. It specifies CASSSGQPSNTGELFF.

The CDR3 DNA follows: TGCGCCAGCAGCCAAGAAACGGGGACCGGGGAGCTGTTTTTT. The encoded protein is CASSQETGTGELFF. The rearrangement links TRBV4-3 to TRBJ2-2, with D tentatively TRBD2 (5 bases). The germline CDR1 and CDR2 sequences are LGHNA and YSLEER. The germline V and J ends were trimmed by 0 bases and 5 bases, with 7 bases remaining between them. The CDR3 has 14 amino acids.

The chain combines TRBV2 with TRBJ2-3, with 11 bases lining up with TRBD2. Germline V gene lookup returns CDR1 SNHLY and CDR2 FYNNEI. The CDR3 extends over 17 amino acids. V lost 0 bases to trimming and J lost 5 bases; unmatched junction nucleotides: 7. The CDR3 DNA reads as TGTGCCAGCAGTGAAGCCGGTCTAGCGGGGGGTGGAGATACGCAGTATTTT. Protein sequence: CASSEAGLAGGGDTQYF.

The rearrangement links TRBV29-1 to TRBJ2-7; 7 bases align to TRBD2. CDR1 is SQVTM and CDR2 is ANQGSEA in the germline V gene. V shed 4 bases and J 2 bases; nucleotides not matched to a gene: 8. This CDR3 region has 14 residues. The CDR3 nucleotides are TGCAGCGTTGGCGGGGGAAGGTTCGCCTACGAGCAGTACTTC. It codes for CSVGGGRFAYEQYF.

The chain combines TRBV19 with TRBJ2-7, with D possibly matching TRBD1 (5 bases). This CDR3 is built from 13 residues. V gave up 6 bases and J gave up 0 bases, with 9 bases separating them. The germline gives CDR1 LNHDA, CDR2 SQIVND (reference sequence). The CDR3 coding sequence is TGTGCCAGTAGCGTGACAGCCTCCTACGAGCAGTACTTC. Translated: CASSVTASYEQYF.

The chain couples TRBV7-9 to TRBJ2-5, with D possibly matching TRBD2 (5 bases). Per germline, CDR1 SEHNR and CDR2 FQNEAQ (reference sequence). Between the trimmed V and J ends, which lost 1 base and 1 base, there was a span of 10 bases. This CDR3 is built from 15 residues. The CDR3 DNA sequence: TGTGCCAGCAGCTTAGGTGCCGGGGTCCAAGAGACCCAGTACTTC. Protein sequence: CASSLGAGVQETQYF.

The J gene is TRBJ1-6, the V gene TRBV11-1, with a tentative D call TRBD1 (6 bases). V lost 6 bases to trimming and J lost 3 bases, with 12 bases between them. CDR1 and CDR2 (germline): SGHAT, FQDESV (reference sequence). The CDR3 has 15 amino acids. CDR3 DNA: TGTGCCAGCAGTCTGTGGGACAACTATAATTCACCCCTCCACTTT. It specifies CASSLWDNYNSPLHF.

About this clone: One junction end does not reproduce the germline sequence, and a read error may be involved. The chain combines TRBV4-2 with TRBJ2-1; 9 bases are a match to TRBD2. This CDR3 is 15 amino acids long. The germline V gene encodes CDR1 LGHNA and CDR2 YNFKEQ. As DNA, the CDR3 is TGTGCCAGCAGCCAAGATCGGATTAGCGGGGGTCAAAGAGTCTTC. Protein: CASSQDRISGGQRVF.

The genes are TRBV6-5 and TRBJ1-3, with 7 bases identical to TRBD1. CDR1 MNHEY and CDR2 SVGAGI come from the germline V gene. The CDR3 runs 15 residues. Trimming took 8 bases from V and 4 from J; bases not matched to a gene: 11. The CDR3 loop is CASRTDRQTGNTIYF. The CDR3 nucleotides read TGTGCCAGCCGTACGGACAGGCAGACGGGAAACACCATATATTTT.

For the CDR3, the DNA is TGTGCCAGCAGTGTACAGGGAAGCACAGATACGCAGTATTTT. This sequence encodes CASSVQGSTDTQYF. This chain connects TRBV6-4 to TRBJ2-3; D might be TRBD1 (6 bases). The CDR3 covers 14 residues. V gave up 4 bases and J gave up 0 bases, with 8 bases separating them. CDR1 is MRHNA, CDR2 SNTAGT, per germline.

The chain recombines TRBV28 with TRBJ1-6; D not certain. From germline, CDR1 is MDHEN and CDR2 SYDVKM. V was clipped by 6 bases and J by 2 bases, with 17 bases between them. The CDR3 consists of 17 residues. The CDR3 loop reads CASRGGPAGTYNSPLHF. As DNA, the CDR3 is TGTGCCAGCAGGGGTGGCCCTGCAGGAACCTATAATTCACCCCTCCACTTT.